This T cell receptor beta chain appears in the sequencing data of a study of ipilimumab plus nivolumab after autologous stem cell transplantation. Some clones are missing from TCRdb's copy, which holds only in-frame ones; the method was immunoSEQ multiplex PCR. The sample includes over 8,500 clones, more than 60% of them seen just once. The CDR3 is 13 residues long. Trimming left V 6 bases short and J 0 bases short, with 8 bases between. Per germline, CDR1 MDHEN and CDR2 SYDVKM. The source is a female donor with multiple myeloma. Sequences were derived from PBMCs, sampled in a trial of ipilimumab plus nivolumab as post-transplant consolidation. V usage is TRBV28 and J usage is TRBJ1-2; no clear D. The CDR3 reads CASSLLPNYGYTF. The CDR3 nucleotides are TGTGCCAGCAGCTTACTTCCTAACTATGGCTACACCTTC.